Sequencing of this T cell receptor (beta chain) was carried out in a study of T-cell memory formation after mild COVID-19. On the study more broadly: TCR clusters were largely donor specific.

Constant-segment primers and 5'RACE yielded cDNA libraries for TCR alpha and TCR beta, each carrying sample barcodes and UMIs. TCRdb re-derived calls from the 5' RACE reads in MiXCR, one entry per CDR3 protein. This table has hundreds of thousands of distinct CDR3 sequences, about a fifth appearing once. Comment on this clonotype: The antigen is unknown.

Losses at the gene ends were 0 bases for V and 5 bases for J; bases not matched to a gene: 10. Per the germline V gene, CDR1 is SGHRS and CDR2 is YFSETQ. The CDR3 extends over 18 amino acids. Findings of the study overall: CD4+ contracting clones lay mainly in CM and EM, CD8+ ones in EMRA.

The chain employs TRBV5-1 and TRBJ2-1; TRBD1 aligns across 11 bases. The specimen was PBMCs or a T cell subset sorted from them (not recorded which). The receptor comes from an adult woman who had mild COVID-19 (a few samples of this study predate the infection). Cell type and time point are not known. CDR3 nucleotides: TGCGCCAGCAGCTTGGTCCCGGGACAGGGGGGTCCTAACAATGAGCAGTTCTTC. Its translation is CASSLVPGQGGPNNEQFF.